This TCR beta chain was recorded in a study of shared clonotypes between healthy human individuals. This CDR3 contains 13 residues. Trimming removed 7 bases from V and 2 bases from J, with 12 bases in between. Germline V gene sequence: CDR1 SNHLY, CDR2 FYNNEI. Here immunoSEQ multiplex PCR was the method, and the copy in TCRdb shows in-frame clones only, minus some. The data hold about 680,000 clones, with around 73% observed a single time. The TCR sequence derives from a woman in her 30s in good health. The chain carries TRBV2 and TRBJ2-7; D is ambiguous. Sequencing was performed on memory CD4+ T cells sorted from blood. This sample's subset: CD45RA-negative fraction. The CDR3 here is CASNSGSTYEQYF. The CDR3 nucleotides are TGTGCCAGCAATTCAGGCAGCACCTACGAGCAGTACTTC. Looking up the rest from reference TRBV2 and TRBJ2-7 gives the full variable domain: EPEVTQTPSHQVTQMGQEVILRCVPISNHLYFYWYRQILGQKVEFLVSFYNNEISEKSEIFDDQFSVERPDGSNFTLKIRSTKLEDSAMYFCASNSGSTYEQYFGPGTRLTVT.